This T cell receptor (beta chain) was recorded in a study of T cell repertoires in cytomegalovirus infection. Study information: An indication of both CMV infection and matching HLA type came from public TCR beta signatures. Study-level results: CMV-specific HLA-C-restricted TCR beta clonotypes dominated the ex vivo response.

MiXCR was run by TCRdb on the reads, yielding one entry per CDR3 protein. Of 450,000 to 650,000 distinct CDR3 sequences listed, 40% are singletons. This clonotype was counted many times. Its antigen is currently unknown. One end of the junction does not line up with germline, which may come from a read error. Germline-derived CDR1 and CDR2 are SGHTA and FQGNSA. The CDR3 runs 10 residues. Source: cultured PBMCs, taken from culture after CMV antigen stimulation. The source is a human donor in good health (CMV status not recorded). Some clones in this sample may be carry-over from other donors' samples. The chain joins TRBV7-2 to TRBJ2-7; D not resolved. DNA for the CDR3: TGTGCCAGCAGCCGAGGTACTCCCCAATTC. As protein: CASSRGTPQF. The full variable domain, completed using reference TRBV7-2 and TRBJ2-7, is GAGVSQSPSNKVTEKGKDVELRCDPISGHTALYWYRQSLGQGLEFLIYFQGNSAPDKSGLPSDRFSAERTGGSVSTLTIQRTQQEDSAVYLCASSRGTPQFGPGTRLTVT.